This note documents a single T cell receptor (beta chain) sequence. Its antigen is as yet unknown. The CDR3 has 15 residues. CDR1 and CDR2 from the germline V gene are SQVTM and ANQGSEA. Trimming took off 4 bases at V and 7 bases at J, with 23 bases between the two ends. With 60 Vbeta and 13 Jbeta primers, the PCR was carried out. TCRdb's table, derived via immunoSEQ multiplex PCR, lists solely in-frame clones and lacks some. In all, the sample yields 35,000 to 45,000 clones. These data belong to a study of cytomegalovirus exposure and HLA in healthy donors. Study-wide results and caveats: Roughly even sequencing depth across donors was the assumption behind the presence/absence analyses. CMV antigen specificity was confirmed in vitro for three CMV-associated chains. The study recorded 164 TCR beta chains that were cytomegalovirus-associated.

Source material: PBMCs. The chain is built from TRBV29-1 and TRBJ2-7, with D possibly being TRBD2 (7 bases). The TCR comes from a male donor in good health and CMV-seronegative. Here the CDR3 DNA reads TGCAGCGTTGGGCACTTGGGGGGGGCAACGGGTGAGCAGTACTTC. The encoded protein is CSVGHLGGATGEQYF.